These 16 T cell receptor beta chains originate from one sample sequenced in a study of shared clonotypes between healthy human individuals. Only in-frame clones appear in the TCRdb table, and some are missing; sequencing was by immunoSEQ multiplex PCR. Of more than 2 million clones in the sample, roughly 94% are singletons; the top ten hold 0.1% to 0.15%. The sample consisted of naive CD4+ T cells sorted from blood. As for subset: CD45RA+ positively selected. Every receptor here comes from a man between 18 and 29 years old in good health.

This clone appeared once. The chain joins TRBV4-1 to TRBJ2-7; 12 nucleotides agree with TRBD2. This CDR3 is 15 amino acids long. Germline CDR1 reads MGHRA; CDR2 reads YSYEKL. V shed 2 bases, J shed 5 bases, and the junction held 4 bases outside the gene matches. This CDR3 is CASSQLAGGHHEQYF. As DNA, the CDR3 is TGCGCCAGCAGCCAACTAGCGGGAGGGCACCACGAGCAGTACTTC.

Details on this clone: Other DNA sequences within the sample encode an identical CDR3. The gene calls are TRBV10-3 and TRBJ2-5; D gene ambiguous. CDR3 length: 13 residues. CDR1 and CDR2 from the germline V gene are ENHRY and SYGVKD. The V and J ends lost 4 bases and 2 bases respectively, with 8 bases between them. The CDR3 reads CAISGGGQETQYF. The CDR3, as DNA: TGTGCCATCAGTGGAGGCGGACAAGAGACCCAGTACTTC.

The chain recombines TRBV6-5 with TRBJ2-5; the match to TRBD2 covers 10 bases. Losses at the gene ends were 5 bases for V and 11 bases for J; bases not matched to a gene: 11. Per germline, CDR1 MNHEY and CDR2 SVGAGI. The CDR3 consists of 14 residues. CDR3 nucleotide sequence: TGTGCCAGCAGTAGGGGACTAGCGTTACAGGAGCAGTACTTC. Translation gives CASSRGLALQEQYF.

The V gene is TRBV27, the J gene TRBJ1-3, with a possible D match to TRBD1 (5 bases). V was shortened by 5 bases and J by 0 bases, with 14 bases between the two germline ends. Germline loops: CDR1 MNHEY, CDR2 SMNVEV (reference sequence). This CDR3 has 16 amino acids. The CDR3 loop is CASSPGTGSSGNTIYF. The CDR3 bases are TGTGCCAGCAGTCCGGGGACGGGAAGCTCTGGAAACACCATATATTTT.

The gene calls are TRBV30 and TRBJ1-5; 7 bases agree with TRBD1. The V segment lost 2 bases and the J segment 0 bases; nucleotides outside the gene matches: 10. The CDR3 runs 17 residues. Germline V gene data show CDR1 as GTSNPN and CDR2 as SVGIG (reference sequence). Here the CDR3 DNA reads TGTGCCTGGAGTCGCGACAGGGTGGGAGATAGCAATCAGCCCCAGCATTTT. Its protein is CAWSRDRVGDSNQPQHF.

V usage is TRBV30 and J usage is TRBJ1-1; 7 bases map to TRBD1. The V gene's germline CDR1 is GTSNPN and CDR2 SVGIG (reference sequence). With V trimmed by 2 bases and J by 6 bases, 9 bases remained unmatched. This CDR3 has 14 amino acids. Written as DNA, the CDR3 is TGTGCCTGGAGTCGGGACAGTTTTGTCCCTGAAGCTTTCTTT. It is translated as CAWSRDSFVPEAFF.

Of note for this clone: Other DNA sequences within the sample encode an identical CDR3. The chain's CDR3 is CASSPGTVSSYEQYF. DNA of the CDR3: TGTGCCAGCTCACCCGGGACAGTTAGCTCCTACGAGCAGTACTTC. The chain carries TRBV18 and TRBJ2-7; the match to TRBD1 covers 7 bases. The CDR3 sequence is 15 residues long. Germline lookup yields CDR1 KGHSH and CDR2 LQKENI. The V and J ends lost 3 bases and 0 bases, in that order; junction bases with no gene match: 5.

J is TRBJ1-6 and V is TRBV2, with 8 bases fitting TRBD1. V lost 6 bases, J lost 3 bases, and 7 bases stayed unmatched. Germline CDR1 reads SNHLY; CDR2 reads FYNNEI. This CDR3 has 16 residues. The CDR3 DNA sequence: TGTGCCAGCAGCCTCCAGGGGGCAAGCTATAATTCACCCCTCCACTTT. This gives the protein CASSLQGASYNSPLHF.

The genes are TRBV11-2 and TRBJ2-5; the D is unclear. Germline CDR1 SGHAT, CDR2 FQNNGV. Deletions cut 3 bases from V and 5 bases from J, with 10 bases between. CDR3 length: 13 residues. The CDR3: CASSFSGRETQYF. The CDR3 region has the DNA TGTGCCAGCAGCTTCTCAGGAAGGGAGACCCAGTACTTC.

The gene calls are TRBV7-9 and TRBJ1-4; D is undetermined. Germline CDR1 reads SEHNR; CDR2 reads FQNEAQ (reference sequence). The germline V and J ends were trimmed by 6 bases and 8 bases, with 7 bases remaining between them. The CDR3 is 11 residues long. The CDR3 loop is CASSKGEKLFF. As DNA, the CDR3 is TGTGCCAGCAGTAAAGGCGAAAAACTGTTTTTT.

CDR3 sequence reads: CASRFDRDTDTQYF. In DNA form, the CDR3 reads TGTGCCAGCAGGTTCGACAGGGACACAGATACGCAGTATTTT. The rearrangement joins TRBV6-1 to TRBJ2-3, with 7 bases lining up with TRBD1. V trimming: 6 bases; J trimming: 2 bases; junction bases outside the gene matches: 5. CDR3 length equals 14 residues. Germline V CDR1 and CDR2: MNHNS, SASEGT.

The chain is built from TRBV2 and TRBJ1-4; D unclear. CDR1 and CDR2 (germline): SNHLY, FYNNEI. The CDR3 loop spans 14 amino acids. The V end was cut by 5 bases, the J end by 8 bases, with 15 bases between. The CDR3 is CASSTGPRGEKLFF. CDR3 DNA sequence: TGTGCCAGCAGTACCGGGCCTCGAGGGGAAAAACTGTTTTTT.

CDR3: CASSLGQGATNSPLHF. In nucleotides, the CDR3 is TGTGCCAGCAGCTTGGGGCAGGGAGCCACAAATTCACCCCTCCACTTT. The chain uses TRBV7-6 and TRBJ1-6; D is possibly TRBD1 (5 bases). V gave up 3 bases and J gave up 7 bases, with 16 bases separating them. This CDR3 spans 16 amino acids. Germline V gene sequence: CDR1 SGHVS, CDR2 FNYEAQ.

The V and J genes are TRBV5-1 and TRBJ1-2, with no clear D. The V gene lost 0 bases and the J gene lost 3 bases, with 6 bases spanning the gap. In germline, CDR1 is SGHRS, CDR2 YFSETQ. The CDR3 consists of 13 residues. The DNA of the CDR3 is TGCGCCAGCAGCTTGGAACGTGACTATGGCTACACCTTC. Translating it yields CASSLERDYGYTF.

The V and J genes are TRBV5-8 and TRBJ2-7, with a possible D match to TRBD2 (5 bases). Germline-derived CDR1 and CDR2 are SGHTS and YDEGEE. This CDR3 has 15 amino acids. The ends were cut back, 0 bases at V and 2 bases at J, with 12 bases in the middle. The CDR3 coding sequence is TGTGCCAGCAGCTTGGTCGTAGGGAGCACCTACGAGCAGTACTTC. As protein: CASSLVVGSTYEQYF.

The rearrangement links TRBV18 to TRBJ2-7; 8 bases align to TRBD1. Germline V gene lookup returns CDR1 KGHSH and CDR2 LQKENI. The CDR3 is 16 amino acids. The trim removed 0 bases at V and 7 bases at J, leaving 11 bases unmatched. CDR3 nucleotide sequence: TGTGCCAGCTCACCACCGGATTGGACAGGGTATCGAGAGCAGTACTTC. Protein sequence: CASSPPDWTGYREQYF.